The 12 T cell receptor beta chains listed next were all sequenced from one sample in a study of PD-L1 blockade in urothelial cancer. Assay used: immunoSEQ multiplex PCR; TCRdb lists only in-frame clones, some missing. Here the sample spans approximately 51,000 clones, 86% being singletons. This sample comprised PBMCs, obtained around atezolizumab (anti-PD-L1) treatment. These receptors were collected from a man in his sixties with urothelial cancer.

This chain uses TRBV11-2 with TRBJ1-3, with a tentative D call TRBD1 (5 bases). Per germline, CDR1 SGHAT and CDR2 FQNNGV. The CDR3 spans 16 residues. The V end lost 6 bases, the J end lost 3 bases, and 18 bases lay between the germline ends. The CDR3 nucleotides read TGTGCCAGCAGTTCAAGAGGTTCAGGGTATGGAAACACCATATATTTT. Translated: CASSSRGSGYGNTIYF.

This CDR3 is CASSYRKSEETQYF. The CDR3 DNA reads as TGTGCCAGCAGTTACAGGAAATCGGAGGAGACCCAGTACTTC. The rearrangement joins TRBV2 to TRBJ2-5; a weak D match, TRBD1 (5 bases). CDR1 is SNHLY and CDR2 is FYNNEI in the germline V gene. Between the trimmed V and J ends, which lost 5 bases and 5 bases, there was a span of 15 bases. The CDR3 has 14 amino acids.

A single count supports this clone. CDR3: CASSASGNTGELFF. Written as DNA, the CDR3 is TGCGCCAGCAGTGCTAGCGGGAACACCGGGGAGCTGTTTTTT. The chain links TRBV5-1 to TRBJ2-2; 7 nucleotides line up with TRBD2. Germline values: CDR1 SGHRS, CDR2 YFSETQ. The CDR3 sequence is 14 residues long. The trim removed 5 bases at V and 1 base at J, leaving 2 bases unmatched.

The chain recombines TRBV9 with TRBJ1-2; D is perhaps TRBD1 (5 bases). CDR1 and CDR2 from the germline V gene are SGDLS and YYNGEE. V lost 0 bases, J lost 4 bases, and 19 bases lay in between. This CDR3 contains 17 residues. In DNA, the CDR3 is TGTGCCAGCAGCGTAGCATGGGGCGGCGATCTCCTCTATGGCTACACCTTC. The encoded protein is CASSVAWGGDLLYGYTF. The full variable domain, rest sourced from reference TRBV9 and TRBJ1-2, is DSGVTQTPKHLITATGQRVTLRCSPRSGDLSVYWYQQSLDQGLQFLIQYYNGEERAKGNILERFSAQQFPDLHSELNLSSLELGDSALYFCASSVAWGGDLLYGYTFGSGTRLTVV.

The gene calls are TRBV9 and TRBJ1-1, with TRBD1 identical over 10 bases. Trimming cost V 3 bases and J 3 bases; bases outside gene matches: 2. The CDR3 is 14 residues long. The germline V gene encodes CDR1 SGDLS and CDR2 YYNGEE. The CDR3, as DNA: TGTGCCAGCAGCGGACAGGGGGCTGACACTGAAGCTTTCTTT. This sequence encodes CASSGQGADTEAFF.

The chain combines TRBV5-1 with TRBJ1-1; D may be TRBD1 (5 bases). V was pared by 0 bases and J by 6 bases, with 9 bases between. Germline V gene lookup returns CDR1 SGHRS and CDR2 YFSETQ. The CDR3 has 13 amino acids. CDR3 DNA sequence: TGCGCCAGCAGCTTGGCCACAGGAGCTGAAGCTTTCTTT. Protein sequence: CASSLATGAEAFF. Full variable domain (rest looked up from reference TRBV5-1 and TRBJ1-1): KAGVTQTPRYLIKTRGQQVTLSCSPISGHRSVSWYQQTPGQGLQFLFEYFSETQRNKGNFPGRFSGRQFSNSRSEMNVSTLELGDSALYLCASSLATGAEAFFGQGTRLTVV.

The chain links TRBV7-3 to TRBJ2-1; 8 bases map to TRBD2. The CDR3 sequence is 17 residues long. From germline, CDR1 is SGHTA and CDR2 FQGTGA. J was trimmed by 6 bases and V by 4 bases; bases with no gene match: 14. The CDR3 nucleotides are TGTGCCAGCAGCTCCTGGAAAAGCGGGAGCGGGACCAATGAGCAGTTCTTC. Translation: CASSSWKSGSGTNEQFF.

This clone was counted a single time. The V and J genes are TRBV6-1 and TRBJ2-2, with TRBD2 as a possible D gene (5 bases). CDR3 size: 14 residues. Germline V CDR1 and CDR2: MNHNS, SASEGT. V lost 5 bases and J lost 3, with 10 bases in between. The CDR3 sequence is CASSRQEDTGELFF. DNA for the CDR3: TGTGCCAGCAGTCGTCAGGAGGACACCGGGGAGCTGTTTTTT.

The chain is built from TRBV19 and TRBJ1-6, with 9 bases fitting TRBD1. Trimming at V came to 6 bases and at J to 6 bases, leaving 3 bases not matched to a gene. The CDR3 consists of 14 residues. Germline V lookup: CDR1 LNHDA, CDR2 SQIVND (reference sequence). The DNA of the CDR3 is TGTGCCAGTAGGATGGGACAGGGTAATTCACCCCTCCACTTT. The encoded protein is CASRMGQGNSPLHF.

This chain uses TRBV5-1 with TRBJ1-6; tentatively, D is TRBD1 (5 bases). Germline V lookup: CDR1 SGHRS, CDR2 YFSETQ. The germline V and J ends were trimmed by 4 bases and 6 bases, with 11 bases remaining between them. The CDR3 spans 14 residues. The CDR3 is CASSIQDLNSPLHF. CDR3 coding DNA: TGCGCCAGCAGCATACAGGACCTTAATTCACCCCTCCACTTT. Full variable domain (missing parts from reference TRBV5-1 and TRBJ1-6): KAGVTQTPRYLIKTRGQQVTLSCSPISGHRSVSWYQQTPGQGLQFLFEYFSETQRNKGNFPGRFSGRQFSNSRSEMNVSTLELGDSALYLCASSIQDLNSPLHFGNGTRLTVT.

This sequence joins TRBV6-1 and TRBJ1-5, with TRBD1 as a possible D gene (6 bases). The V end lost 6 bases, the J end lost 1 base, and 13 bases lay between the germline ends. CDR3 length equals 15 residues. Germline values: CDR1 MNHNS, CDR2 SASEGT. The CDR3 spells CASRAGRGSNQPQHF. CDR3 in DNA: TGTGCCAGCAGGGCCGGCAGGGGAAGCAATCAGCCCCAGCATTTT.

This chain links TRBV30 with TRBJ1-1; D is unresolved. Germline assignment: CDR1 GTSNPN and CDR2 SVGIG (reference sequence). CDR3 length: 13 amino acids. V gave up 2 bases and J gave up 9 bases, with 16 bases separating them. CDR3 protein: CAWSRRTAGKAFF. DNA for the CDR3: TGTGCCTGGAGTCGCAGGACGGCGGGAAAAGCTTTCTTT.